This T cell receptor (beta chain) was captured by sequencing in a study of blood T cell repertoires in COVID-19. Study-level background: The United States, Italy and Spain supplied acute and convalescent COVID-19 samples.

Germline loops: CDR1 GTSNPN, CDR2 SVGIG (reference sequence). V lost 0 bases to trimming and J lost 6 bases, with 11 bases between them. The CDR3 loop spans 13 amino acids. Here immunoSEQ multiplex PCR was the method, and the copy in TCRdb shows in-frame clones only, minus some. The data contain 200,000 to 300,000 clones, approximately 88% of them singletons. The age range of participants was 18 to 89 years, with residence in under 30 US areas. Grouping used clinical history reported by participants in a survey and questionnaire. The specimen was PBMCs or T cells enriched from blood (not recorded which). V usage is TRBV30 and J usage is TRBJ1-2, with a possible D match to TRBD1 (6 bases). The sequence was collected from a woman aged 40 to 50 with acute COVID-19. Written as DNA, the CDR3 is TGTGCCTGGAGTGTACGAGGGGGGGATGGCTACACCTTC. It specifies CAWSVRGGDGYTF.